The sequence of this T cell receptor beta chain was determined in a study of cytomegalovirus exposure and HLA in healthy donors. Findings and caveats of the study: Associated with cytomegalovirus, according to the listing, were 150 to 200 TCR beta chains.

V trimming: 4 bases; J trimming: 1 base; junction bases outside the gene matches: 4. The CDR3 totals 15 residues. In germline, CDR1 is SGHKS, CDR2 YYEKEE (reference sequence). This PCR relied on a set of 60 Vbeta primers and 13 Jbeta primers. This table comes from immunoSEQ multiplex PCR, and its TCRdb copy is limited to in-frame clones, with some not included. This table holds roughly 120,000 clones, roughly 74% found once. Comment on this clone: As yet, its antigen is unknown.

What was sequenced was PBMCs. This TCR derives from a middle-aged man in good health and CMV-seronegative. This chain links TRBV5-5 with TRBJ1-3; 8 bases align to TRBD1. CDR3 sequence: CASSVDRGSGNTIYF. The CDR3 coding sequence is TGTGCCAGCAGCGTAGACAGGGGTTCTGGAAACACCATATATTTT.